These 31 T cell receptor beta chains were sequenced from one sample in a study of human T cells and chemical hapten exposure. TCRdb used MiXCR to reprocess the RACE reads, holding one entry per CDR3 protein. In the table there are under 400,000 distinct CDR3 sequences, more than 4.5% of which are singletons. Described time point: pre-sensitization, week 0. As to treatment: therapeutic diphenylcyclopropenone sensitization with weekly scalp DPC. Sequenced material: whole blood, taken in connection with sensitization to the hapten diphenylcyclopropenone (DPC). Receptors originate from a woman in her forties or fifties with alopecia areata. Some clones in this sample may be carry-over from other donors' samples.

The sample holds many counts of this clonotype. V gene TRBV7-6 combines with J gene TRBJ1-6, with a weak D call TRBD1 (5 bases). Germline CDR1 is SGHVS and CDR2 is FNYEAQ. The CDR3 has 16 amino acids. The V end lost 1 base, the J end lost 3 bases, and 10 bases lay between the germline ends. CDR3 region: CASSLGTRSYNSPLHF. CDR3 sequence (DNA): TGTGCCAGCAGCTTAGGGACAAGGAGCTATAATTCACCCCTCCACTTT.

This clonotype showed up many times. V and J are TRBV4-2 and TRBJ1-4; D is uncertain. V dropped 3 bases and J dropped 5 bases, with 13 bases sitting between them. Germline lookup yields CDR1 LGHNA and CDR2 YNFKEQ. This CDR3 is built from 15 residues. In DNA form, the CDR3 reads TGTGCCAGCAGCCATGCTAGGACGGGCAATGAAAAACTGTTTTTT. It specifies CASSHARTGNEKLFF.

The V and J genes are TRBV20-1 and TRBJ2-2, with 7 nucleotides matching TRBD2. V was clipped by 6 bases and J by 4 bases; unmatched bases: 5. Germline CDR1 DFQATT, CDR2 SNEGSKA (reference sequence). This CDR3 is built from 13 residues. CDR3 bases: TGCAGTGCGCGCGGGAGTGGCACCGGGGAGCTGTTTTTT. Translated, it gives CSARGSGTGELFF.

This clonotype was seen only a few times. The chain is built from TRBV10-3 and TRBJ2-7, with D possibly TRBD1 on 6 matching bases. Germline CDR1 reads ENHRY; CDR2 reads SYGVKD. V was trimmed by 5 bases and J by 4 bases, leaving 9 bases between them. The CDR3 is 12 amino acids. The CDR3 DNA is TGTGCCATCAGTCCTCAGGGGTACGAGCAGTACTTC. Encoded protein: CAISPQGYEQYF.

This clonotype was recorded many times. J is TRBJ2-3 and V is TRBV29-1; the D call may be TRBD1 or TRBD2 (5 bases each). The CDR3 is made up of 14 amino acids. CDR1 is SQVTM and CDR2 is ANQGSEA in the germline V gene. The V gene lost 5 bases and the J gene lost 2 bases, with 14 bases spanning the gap. CDR3 sequence: CSVNGGSVTDTQYF. The DNA of the CDR3 is TGCAGCGTTAATGGGGGTTCAGTCACAGATACGCAGTATTTT.

This clonotype was recorded a few times. The chain uses TRBV18 and TRBJ1-1; TRBD1 might be the D (5 bases). This CDR3 is built from 14 residues. Germline V CDR1 and CDR2: KGHSH, LQKENI. Trimming pared 6 bases from V and 5 bases from J, leaving 16 bases between. The CDR3 DNA sequence: TGTGCCAGCTCGGACCCCGGTTGGGGGACTGAAGCTTTCTTT. Protein: CASSDPGWGTEAFF.

This CDR3 reads CASIKDSGFSYNEQFF. CDR3 in DNA: TGTGCCAGCATTAAGGATAGCGGGTTCTCCTACAATGAGCAGTTCTTC. V usage is TRBV2 and J usage is TRBJ2-1, with 7 positions matching TRBD2. The ends lost 7 bases at V and 0 bases at J; junction bases unmatched: 9. Per germline, CDR1 SNHLY and CDR2 FYNNEI. The CDR3 spans 16 residues.

Many counts were recorded for this clonotype. The chain couples TRBV24-1 to TRBJ1-5, with TRBD1 matching 8 bases. This CDR3 comprises 16 residues. Per the germline V gene, CDR1 is KGHDR and CDR2 is SFDVKD. V shed 4 bases and J 3 bases; nucleotides not matched to a gene: 7. The CDR3 DNA follows: TGTGCCACCAGTGACCAGACAGGGGAGGTCAATCAGCCCCAGCATTTT. Its translation: CATSDQTGEVNQPQHF.

The V and J genes are TRBV18 and TRBJ2-5; tentatively, D is TRBD2 (5 bases). The V end lost 2 bases, the J end lost 4 bases, and 11 bases lay between the germline ends. The CDR3 has 14 amino acids. Per germline, CDR1 KGHSH and CDR2 LQKENI. The CDR3 is CASSPSTRTETQYF. Here the CDR3 DNA reads TGTGCCAGCTCACCAAGCACTAGGACAGAGACCCAGTACTTC.

This clonotype has a count of ten or more. The chain links TRBV4-2 to TRBJ2-4, with D perhaps being TRBD1 or TRBD2 (5 bases each). The germline V gene has CDR1 LGHNA and CDR2 YNFKEQ. The CDR3 extends over 17 amino acids. Trimming cost V 1 base and J 2 bases, with 15 bases left between them. CDR3 residues: CASSQGGVRGSKNIQYF. CDR3 nucleotides: TGTGCCAGCAGCCAAGGAGGGGTAAGAGGGTCCAAAAACATTCAGTACTTC.

This clonotype was seen repeatedly, ten times or more. The chain has TRBV20-1 and TRBJ1-5, with a possible D match to TRBD1 (6 bases). The CDR3 is 14 amino acids. The V end lost 7 bases, the J end lost 0 bases, and 13 bases lay between the germline ends. Per germline, CDR1 DFQATT and CDR2 SNEGSKA (reference sequence). CDR3 coding DNA: TGCAGTGTCAAGAGGGGGAATAGCAATCAGCCCCAGCATTTT. This gives the protein CSVKRGNSNQPQHF.

This clonotype was counted at least ten times. This chain joins TRBV6-5 and TRBJ2-7; TRBD1 might be the D (7 bases). Between the trimmed V and J ends, which lost 5 bases and 1 base, there was a span of 15 bases. CDR1 and CDR2 from the germline V gene are MNHEY and SVGAGI. The CDR3 has 15 amino acids. The CDR3 DNA follows: TGTGCCAGCAGTGCGGTCAGGGGGGCGTCCTACGAGCAGTACTTC. Translation gives CASSAVRGASYEQYF.

This clonotype has ten or more counts. The chain carries TRBV6-1 and TRBJ1-1; 7 positions agree with TRBD1. J gave up 0 bases and V 6 bases, and 1 base lay outside the gene matches. The CDR3 extends over 13 amino acids. Germline CDR1 MNHNS, CDR2 SASEGT. This CDR3 reads CASSGTVNTEAFF. CDR3 DNA sequence: TGTGCCAGCAGCGGGACAGTGAACACTGAAGCTTTCTTT.

This clonotype was observed a handful of times. The chain is built from TRBV5-4 and TRBJ2-7; 10 nucleotides align to TRBD2. There are 14 residues in the CDR3. CDR1 is SGHNT and CDR2 is YYREEE in the germline V gene (reference sequence). The V gene end was trimmed by 2 bases and the J gene end by 3 bases; junction bases not matched to a gene: 2. In DNA, the CDR3 is TGTGCCAGCAGCTTCTCTAGCGGGAGCTACGAGCAGTACTTC. As protein: CASSFSSGSYEQYF.

Note on this clonotype: A far larger clone is one nucleotide away, so this likely arose from a read error. The chain has TRBV5-5 and TRBJ1-1; D is unclear. Germline assignment: CDR1 SGHKS and CDR2 YYEKEE (reference sequence). This CDR3 contains 11 residues. Trimming left V 3 bases short and J 1 base short, with 1 base between. CDR3 region: CASSWNTEAFF. The CDR3 DNA reads TGTGCCAGCAGCTGGAACACTGAAGCTTTCTTT. Supplemented by reference TRBV5-5 and TRBJ1-1, the full variable domain reads DAGVTQSPTHLIKTRGQQVTLRCSPISGHKSVSWYQQVLGQGPQFIFQYYEKEERGRGNFPDRFSARQFPNYSSELNVNALLLGDSALYLCASSWNTEAFFGQGTRLTVV.

The chain combines TRBV12-3 or TRBV12-4 with TRBJ2-4, with D unclear. The V end lost 6 bases, the J end lost 5 bases, and 11 bases lay between the germline ends. The CDR3 spans 13 residues. CDR3: CASSWNAENIQYF. DNA for the CDR3: TGTGCCAGCAGCTGGAACGCGGAAAACATTCAGTACTTC.

This clonotype was counted only a few times. The chain links TRBV20-1 to TRBJ2-7, with D perhaps assigned TRBD1 or TRBD2 (5 bases each). Per the germline V gene, CDR1 is DFQATT and CDR2 is SNEGSKA (reference sequence). The V end lost 6 bases, the J end lost 3 bases, and 9 bases lay between the germline ends. The CDR3 consists of 11 residues. The CDR3 bases are TGCAGTGCGGGGGACCGCTACGAGCAGTACTTC. Amino acids: CSAGDRYEQYF.

In this sample, this clonotype turned up many times. The chain is built from TRBV12-3 or TRBV12-4 and TRBJ2-5, with TRBD1 identical over 12 bases. This CDR3 contains 14 residues. With 6 bases clipped from V and 5 bases from J, the junction kept 4 bases outside the gene matches. The CDR3 is CASRGQGALETQYF. The CDR3 bases are TGTGCCAGCAGGGGACAGGGGGCTCTCGAGACCCAGTACTTC.

This clonotype has more than one count but fewer than ten. The J gene is TRBJ1-4, the V gene TRBV20-1; tentative D call: TRBD1 (6 bases). The CDR3 consists of 13 residues. The ends were cut back, 3 bases at V and 3 bases at J, with 8 bases in the middle. In germline, CDR1 is DFQATT, CDR2 SNEGSKA (reference sequence). CDR3 region: CSASRGANEKLFF. Here the CDR3 DNA reads TGCAGTGCTAGCAGGGGTGCTAATGAAAAACTGTTTTTT.

The chain joins TRBV7-2 to TRBJ2-3; D is ambiguous. V lost 1 base and J lost 0, with 8 bases in between. This CDR3 is built from 15 residues. The germline V gene has CDR1 SGHTA and CDR2 FQGNSA. The CDR3 protein is CASSLDYPSTDTQYF. As DNA, the CDR3 is TGTGCCAGCAGCTTAGACTACCCGAGCACAGATACGCAGTATTTT.

This chain uses TRBV5-1 with TRBJ1-1; D might be TRBD1 (6 bases). V lost 1 base to trimming and J lost 4 bases, with 26 bases between them. CDR1 and CDR2 (germline): SGHRS, YFSETQ. This CDR3 has 19 amino acids. Written as DNA, the CDR3 is TGCGCCAGCAGCTTGAGGGGCCCGGGGGCGAGCGGTTTGGGCACTGAAGCTTTCTTT. As protein: CASSLRGPGASGLGTEAFF.

This clonotype has at least ten counts. Here the CDR3 reads CASSFSWAPSTDTQYF. DNA of the CDR3: TGTGCCAGCAGTTTCTCCTGGGCCCCTAGCACAGATACGCAGTATTTT. V and J are TRBV28 and TRBJ2-3; D gene uncertain. The germline V and J ends were trimmed by 3 bases and 0 bases, with 13 bases remaining between them. This CDR3 region has 16 residues. The germline V gene has CDR1 MDHEN and CDR2 SYDVKM.

This clonotype was detected a few times. V usage is TRBV12-5 and J usage is TRBJ1-1; D call uncertain. The CDR3 is 11 residues long. Per the germline V gene, CDR1 is LGHNT and CDR2 is FRNRAP. V was pared by 8 bases and J by 6 bases, with 10 bases between. CDR3 sequence reads: CASREGAEAFF. CDR3 coding DNA: TGTGCTAGTAGGGAGGGAGCTGAAGCTTTCTTT.

This clonotype was recorded a few times. This chain uses TRBV4-3 with TRBJ1-6; D possibly corresponds to TRBD1 (6 bases). The CDR3 consists of 13 residues. Germline V CDR1 and CDR2: LGHNA, YSLEER. Trimming removed 4 bases from V and 10 bases from J, with 11 bases in between. For the CDR3, the DNA is TGCGCCAGCAGCCCTAACAGGGCCTCACCCCTCCACTTT. Translating it yields CASSPNRASPLHF.

Many counts were recorded for this clonotype. The CDR3 loop is CASSYSGPQFF. CDR3 bases: TGTGCCAGCAGTTACTCGGGACCGCAGTTCTTC. The chain links TRBV6-2 or TRBV6-3 to TRBJ2-1; the D gene could be TRBD1 or TRBD2 (5 bases each). The germline V gene has CDR1 MNHEY and CDR2 SVGEGT. V was pared by 0 bases and J by 12 bases, with 6 bases between. The CDR3 extends over 11 amino acids.

The gene calls are TRBV20-1 and TRBJ1-1, with 9 bases identical to TRBD1. Germline values: CDR1 DFQATT, CDR2 SNEGSKA (reference sequence). The length of the CDR3 is 11 residues. J lost 10 bases, V lost 6 bases, and 6 bases had no gene match. This CDR3 is CSARTGETAFF. The CDR3 DNA sequence: TGCAGTGCAAGGACAGGGGAAACAGCTTTCTTT.

This clonotype was picked up one time. The rearrangement uses TRBV20-1 and TRBJ2-7, with D unclear. Germline V lookup: CDR1 DFQATT, CDR2 SNEGSKA (reference sequence). This CDR3 has 13 residues. Trimming shortened V by 5 bases and J by 0 bases, and 11 bases separated the two germline ends. In DNA form, the CDR3 reads TGCAGTGCTCATGACCGAAACTCCTACGAGCAGTACTTC. It codes for CSAHDRNSYEQYF.

V usage is TRBV6-1 and J usage is TRBJ2-3, with 9 bases that match TRBD1. The germline V gene has CDR1 MNHNS and CDR2 SASEGT. The CDR3 has 16 residues. V shed 5 bases and J 4 bases; nucleotides not matched to a gene: 10. The CDR3 nucleotides are TGTGCCAGCAGTCCCCGAGGGACAGGGTACCCAGATACGCAGTATTTT. Translated, it gives CASSPRGTGYPDTQYF.

This clonotype was counted at least ten times. This rearrangement joins TRBV29-1 to TRBJ1-1; no definite D call. Germline lookup yields CDR1 SQVTM and CDR2 ANQGSEA. Trimming stripped 3 bases from V and 1 base from J, with 6 bases between. This CDR3 comprises 12 residues. The chain's CDR3 is CSVEGRNTEAFF. The CDR3 nucleotides are TGCAGCGTTGAGGGGAGGAACACTGAAGCTTTCTTT.

The chain uses TRBV20-1 and TRBJ2-7; D gene ambiguous. Germline V gene lookup returns CDR1 DFQATT and CDR2 SNEGSKA (reference sequence). Trimming cost V 5 bases and J 6 bases, with 20 bases left between them. There are 14 residues in the CDR3. The DNA of the CDR3 is TGCAGTGCTTCCCCTATAGGGTTAGTCGGCGAGCAGTACTTC. Translation gives CSASPIGLVGEQYF.

V usage is TRBV20-1 and J usage is TRBJ2-1, with D hard to call. The V and J ends lost 4 bases and 0 bases respectively, with 19 bases between them. From germline, CDR1 is DFQATT and CDR2 SNEGSKA (reference sequence). This CDR3 is built from 17 residues. The CDR3 sequence: CSATPLHRDNSYNEQFF. As DNA, the CDR3 is TGCAGTGCTACCCCCCTCCACCGAGACAACTCCTACAATGAGCAGTTCTTC.